These 18 T cell receptor beta chains share one sample of origin, sequenced in a study of T cells after yellow fever vaccination (dated by TCRdb to between 2018 and 2020). The library was generated by 5' RACE. The sample was run on an Illumina HiSeq 2500. TCRdb took the public reads, trimmed them with fastp at Q25, ran MiXCR for clone calling and kept in-frame beta chains. All rows with the same CDR3 protein become a single entry with the most common DNA and genes. For this sample there are about 170,000 distinct CDR3 sequences; approximately 6.2% appear just once. The top ten clones comprise just under 3% of the sample. This specimen's treatment or condition label, interpreted: live attenuated yellow fever vaccine strain. This sample comprised CD4+ T cells sorted from PBMCs, obtained on the day of the first yellow fever vaccination. All receptors come from a man aged 18 to 29 who received the YFV17D yellow fever vaccine.

V usage is TRBV7-2 and J usage is TRBJ2-5; D not certain. The length of the CDR3 is 14 residues. Germline V gene sequence: CDR1 SGHTA, CDR2 FQGNSA. Trimming removed 5 bases at V and 3 bases at J, with 13 bases between. The CDR3 region is CASSPRAQKETQYF. CDR3 in DNA: TGTGCCAGCAGCCCCCGGGCCCAAAAAGAGACCCAGTACTTC.

This chain links TRBV12-3 or TRBV12-4 with TRBJ1-2, with D unclear. Trimming pared 1 base from V and 8 bases from J, leaving 5 bases between. The CDR3 consists of 11 residues. In nucleotides, the CDR3 is TGTGCCAGCAGTTTAGAGTCCGGCTACACCTTC. Protein product: CASSLESGYTF.

J is TRBJ2-5 and V is TRBV5-6; 7 bases map to TRBD1. This CDR3 is 14 amino acids long. In germline, CDR1 is SGHDT, CDR2 YYEEEE. Trimming removed 2 bases from V and 4 bases from J; junction bases left unmatched: 5. The CDR3 spells CASSFGTEIETQYF. The CDR3 DNA reads as TGTGCCAGCAGCTTCGGGACAGAGATAGAGACCCAGTACTTC.

This clonotype has more than one count but fewer than ten. This rearrangement joins TRBV7-2 to TRBJ2-5, with 8 positions matching TRBD2. Germline V gene lookup returns CDR1 SGHTA and CDR2 FQGNSA. This CDR3 is 15 amino acids long. V gave up 10 bases and J gave up 1 base; unmatched junction bases: 11. This chain's CDR3 is CATTWSGGIQETQYF. The CDR3 DNA sequence: TGTGCCACCACCTGGAGCGGGGGTATCCAAGAGACCCAGTACTTC.

This clonotype was seen many times. The chain is built from TRBV28 and TRBJ2-7; weak D call: TRBD1 (6 bases). Germline lookup yields CDR1 MDHEN and CDR2 SYDVKM. Trimming left V 4 bases short and J 2 bases short, with 15 bases between. CDR3 length equals 15 residues. CDR3: CASSSPYRDPYEQYV. The CDR3 region has the DNA TGTGCCAGCAGTTCCCCCTACAGGGACCCCTACGAGCAGTACGTC.

V gene TRBV5-4 combines with J gene TRBJ2-5; D ambiguous. The CDR3 contains 13 residues. Germline V gene sequence: CDR1 SGHNT, CDR2 YYREEE (reference sequence). V was shortened by 6 bases and J by 1 base, with 10 bases between the two germline ends. The CDR3 nucleotides read TGTGCCAGCAACCAAAGGTCCCAAGAGACCCAGTACTTC. It yields the protein CASNQRSQETQYF.

The chain couples TRBV9 to TRBJ2-5; D unclear. The CDR3 has 13 amino acids. Trimming stripped 1 base from V and 4 bases from J, with 8 bases between. Germline CDR1 and CDR2: SGDLS and YYNGEE. CDR3 region: CASSVSGPETQYF. CDR3 nucleotides: TGTGCCAGCAGCGTATCGGGCCCAGAGACCCAGTACTTC.

The chain employs TRBV4-2 and TRBJ1-2, with D possibly being TRBD1 (5 bases). CDR1 is LGHNA and CDR2 is YNFKEQ in the germline V gene. Trimming took off 1 base at V and 4 bases at J, with 10 bases between the two ends. CDR3 length equals 14 residues. The CDR3 spells CASSQGQQAYGYTF. The CDR3 DNA reads as TGTGCCAGCAGCCAAGGACAGCAGGCCTATGGCTACACCTTC.

The chain employs TRBV5-1 and TRBJ2-3; 10 bases align to TRBD2. Germline CDR1 SGHRS, CDR2 YFSETQ. CDR3 length: 16 residues. Trimming at V came to 5 bases and at J to 0 bases, leaving 6 bases not matched to a gene. The DNA for the CDR3 is TGCGCCAGCAGAAGACTAGCGGGTCCTAGCACAGATACGCAGTATTTT. Translation: CASRRLAGPSTDTQYF.

This clonotype has a count of ten or more. The chain employs TRBV10-2 and TRBJ2-5; tentatively, D is TRBD1 (5 bases). CDR1 is WSHSY, CDR2 SAAADI, per germline. Trimming cost V 2 bases and J 3 bases, with 7 bases left between them. The CDR3 loop spans 13 amino acids. Written as DNA, the CDR3 is TGCGCCAGCAGTGAGAGACAGAAAGAGACCCAGTACTTC. Residues: CASSERQKETQYF.

Many counts were recorded for this clonotype. The genes are TRBV7-2 and TRBJ2-5, with 7 positions matching TRBD2. This CDR3 is built from 13 residues. V lost 5 bases, J lost 4 bases, and 4 bases stayed unmatched. The germline V gene encodes CDR1 SGHTA and CDR2 FQGNSA. CDR3 nucleotide sequence: TGTGCCAGCAGCGGGGGGGGTACAGAGACCCAGTACTTC. It yields the protein CASSGGGTETQYF.

In its sample, this clonotype was seen many times. This chain joins TRBV3-1 and TRBJ2-3; unclear D gene. The CDR3 length is 13 residues. Deletions cut 1 base from V and 3 bases from J, with 5 bases between. Germline loops: CDR1 LGHDT, CDR2 YNNKEL (reference sequence). The chain's CDR3 is CASSQVLTDTQYF. The CDR3 DNA sequence: TGTGCCAGCAGCCAAGTCTTAACAGATACGCAGTATTTT.

On this clonotype itself: This may come from a read error, since a much larger clone is one base off. The chain employs TRBV4-3 and TRBJ1-3, with no clear D. This CDR3 has 16 residues. CDR1 and CDR2 from the germline V gene are LGHNA and YSLEER. Trimming cost V 0 bases and J 0 bases, with 9 bases left between them. CDR3 loop: CASSQDSMGSGNTIYF. In nucleotides, the CDR3 is TGCGCCAGCAGCCAAGATTCTATGGGCTCTGGAAACACCATATATTTT.

The J gene is TRBJ2-3, the V gene TRBV7-2, with D perhaps being TRBD1 or TRBD2 (5 bases each). Germline V gene sequence: CDR1 SGHTA, CDR2 FQGNSA. The V end was cut by 7 bases, the J end by 2 bases, with 16 bases between. The CDR3 is made up of 15 amino acids. Here the CDR3 DNA reads TGTGCCAGCACCCCGAAACGGGGCCTCACAGATACGCAGTATTTT. Protein product: CASTPKRGLTDTQYF.

The chain couples TRBV4-1 to TRBJ1-6, with no clear D. The V end was cut by 5 bases, the J end by 9 bases, with 23 bases between. This CDR3 has 17 residues. CDR1 is MGHRA and CDR2 is YSYEKL in the germline V gene. The CDR3 nucleotides read TGCGCCAGCAGCAGAAGGGTCCAGCAATGGCCTTTTTCACCCCTCCACTTT. Translated: CASSRRVQQWPFSPLHF.

This clonotype was counted only a few times. This sequence joins TRBV2 and TRBJ2-7, with D hard to call. The germline CDR1 and CDR2 sequences are SNHLY and FYNNEI. With 6 bases removed from V and 3 bases from J, the gap between germline ends came to 18 bases. The CDR3 runs to 15 residues. The CDR3 bases are TGTGCCAGCAGGGCCGGCAGCATCCCGAACTACGAGCAGTACGTC. This sequence encodes CASRAGSIPNYEQYV.

This clonotype was detected many times. The CDR3 region is CASSSDRAEAFF. The DNA for the CDR3 is TGTGCCAGCAGTTCCGACAGGGCTGAAGCTTTCTTT. V and J are TRBV12-3 or TRBV12-4 and TRBJ1-1; 7 nucleotides line up with TRBD1. The ends lost 4 bases at V and 6 bases at J; junction bases unmatched: 2. The CDR3 extends over 12 amino acids.

This clonotype has only a few counts. V and J are TRBV12-3 or TRBV12-4 and TRBJ1-5; no firm D call. The ends were cut back, 0 bases at V and 6 bases at J, with 6 bases in the middle. CDR3 size: 13 residues. The CDR3 nucleotides read TGTGCCAGCAGTTTAGCGAGCTTTCAGCCCCAGCATTTT. The encoded protein is CASSLASFQPQHF.